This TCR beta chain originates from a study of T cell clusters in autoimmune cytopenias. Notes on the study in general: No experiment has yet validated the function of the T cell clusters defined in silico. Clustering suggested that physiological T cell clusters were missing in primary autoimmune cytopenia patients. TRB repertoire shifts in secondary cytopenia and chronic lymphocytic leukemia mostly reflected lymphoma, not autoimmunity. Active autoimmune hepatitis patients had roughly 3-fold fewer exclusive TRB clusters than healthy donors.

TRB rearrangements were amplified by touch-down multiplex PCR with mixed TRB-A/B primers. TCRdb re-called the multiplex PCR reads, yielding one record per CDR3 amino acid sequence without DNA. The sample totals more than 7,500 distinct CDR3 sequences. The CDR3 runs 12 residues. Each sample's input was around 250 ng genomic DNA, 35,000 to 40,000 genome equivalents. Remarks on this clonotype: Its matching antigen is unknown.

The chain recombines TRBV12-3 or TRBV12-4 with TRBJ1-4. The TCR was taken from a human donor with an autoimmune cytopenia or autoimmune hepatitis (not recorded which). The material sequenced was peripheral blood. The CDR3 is CASSPRNEKLFF.